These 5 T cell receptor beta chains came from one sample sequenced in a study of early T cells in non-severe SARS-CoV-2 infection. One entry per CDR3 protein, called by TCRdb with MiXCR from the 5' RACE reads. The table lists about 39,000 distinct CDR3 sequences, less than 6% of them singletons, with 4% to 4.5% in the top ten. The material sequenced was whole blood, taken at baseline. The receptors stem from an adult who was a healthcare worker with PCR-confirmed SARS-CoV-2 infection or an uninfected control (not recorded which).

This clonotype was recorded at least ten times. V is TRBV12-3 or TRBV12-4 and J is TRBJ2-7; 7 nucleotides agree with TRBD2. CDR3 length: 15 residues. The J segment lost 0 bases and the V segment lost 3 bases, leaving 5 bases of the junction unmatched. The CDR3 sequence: CASSLAGASSYEQYF. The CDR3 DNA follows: TGTGCCAGCAGTTTGGCGGGAGCGAGCTCCTACGAGCAGTACTTC.

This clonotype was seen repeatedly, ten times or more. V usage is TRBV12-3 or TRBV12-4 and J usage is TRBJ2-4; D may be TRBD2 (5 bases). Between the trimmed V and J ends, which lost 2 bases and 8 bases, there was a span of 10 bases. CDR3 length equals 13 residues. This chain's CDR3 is CASSLWTGDIQYF. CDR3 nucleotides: TGTGCCAGCAGTTTATGGACTGGAGACATTCAGTACTTC.

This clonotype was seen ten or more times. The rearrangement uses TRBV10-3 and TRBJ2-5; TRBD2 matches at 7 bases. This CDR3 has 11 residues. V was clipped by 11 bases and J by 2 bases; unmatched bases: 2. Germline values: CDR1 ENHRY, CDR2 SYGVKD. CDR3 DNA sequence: TGTGCCTCGGGAGGACAAGAGACCCAGTACTTC. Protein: CASGGQETQYF.

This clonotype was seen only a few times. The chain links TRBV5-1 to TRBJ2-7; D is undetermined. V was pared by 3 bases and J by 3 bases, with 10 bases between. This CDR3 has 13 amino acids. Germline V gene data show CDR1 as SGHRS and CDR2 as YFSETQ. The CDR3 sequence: CASSWTVSYEQYF. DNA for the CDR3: TGCGCCAGCAGCTGGACGGTGAGCTACGAGCAGTACTTC. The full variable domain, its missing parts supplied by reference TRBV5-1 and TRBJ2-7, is KAGVTQTPRYLIKTRGQQVTLSCSPISGHRSVSWYQQTPGQGLQFLFEYFSETQRNKGNFPGRFSGRQFSNSRSEMNVSTLELGDSALYLCASSWTVSYEQYFGPGTRLTVT.

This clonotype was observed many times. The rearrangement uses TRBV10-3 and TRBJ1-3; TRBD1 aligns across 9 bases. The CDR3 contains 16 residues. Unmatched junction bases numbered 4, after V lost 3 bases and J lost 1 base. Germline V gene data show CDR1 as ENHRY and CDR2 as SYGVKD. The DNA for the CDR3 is TGTGCCATCAGTGAACCCGGGACAGGGTCTGGAAACACCATATATTTT. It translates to CAISEPGTGSGNTIYF.